This TCR beta chain emerged from a study of blood T cell repertoires in COVID-19. This clone was counted once. Germline values: CDR1 SGHNT, CDR2 YYREEE (reference sequence). V lost 1 base and J 6 bases, leaving 13 bases between the germline ends. The CDR3 extends over 14 amino acids. Profiled with immunoSEQ multiplex PCR; TCRdb holds only in-frame clones, not every one. This sample has about 200,000 clones, with approximately 80% found just once. The chain links TRBV5-4 to TRBJ1-1; the D gene is possibly TRBD1 (5 bases). The receptor was isolated from a woman aged 35 to 49 with acute COVID-19. Sequenced: PBMCs or T cells enriched from blood (not recorded which). CDR3 sequence: CASSLFLGVAEAFF. As DNA, the CDR3 is TGTGCCAGCAGCTTGTTCTTAGGGGTAGCTGAAGCTTTCTTT. Drawing the rest from reference TRBV5-4 and TRBJ1-1, the complete variable domain is ETGVTQSPTHLIKTRGQQVTLRCSSQSGHNTVSWYQQALGQGPQFIFQYYREEENGRGNFPPRFSGLQFPNYSSELNVNALELDDSALYLCASSLFLGVAEAFFGQGTRLTVV.